This TCR beta chain was observed in a study of identical twins. Template switching introduced a universal primer site, and the cDNA bore unique molecular identifiers. TCRdb re-called the 5' RACE reads through MiXCR, storing one row per CDR3 protein. The table records 550,000 to 700,000 distinct CDR3 sequences, more than 9% of them present only once. This clonotype has a count of ten or more. Germline V gene data show CDR1 as DFQATT and CDR2 as SNEGSKA (reference sequence). V trimming: 5 bases; J trimming: 0 bases; junction bases outside the gene matches: 9. The CDR3 is 16 amino acids. These data are also associated with another study on yellow fever vaccine responses in identical twins.

Sequencing input: PBMCs. This chain links TRBV20-1 with TRBJ2-7; 11 bases fit TRBD2. This sequence was found in a woman aged 18-35 years in good health. The CDR3 DNA reads as TGCAGTGCTCGGACAGGGACTAGCGGAAGCTCCTACGAGCAGTACTTC. It codes for CSARTGTSGSSYEQYF.